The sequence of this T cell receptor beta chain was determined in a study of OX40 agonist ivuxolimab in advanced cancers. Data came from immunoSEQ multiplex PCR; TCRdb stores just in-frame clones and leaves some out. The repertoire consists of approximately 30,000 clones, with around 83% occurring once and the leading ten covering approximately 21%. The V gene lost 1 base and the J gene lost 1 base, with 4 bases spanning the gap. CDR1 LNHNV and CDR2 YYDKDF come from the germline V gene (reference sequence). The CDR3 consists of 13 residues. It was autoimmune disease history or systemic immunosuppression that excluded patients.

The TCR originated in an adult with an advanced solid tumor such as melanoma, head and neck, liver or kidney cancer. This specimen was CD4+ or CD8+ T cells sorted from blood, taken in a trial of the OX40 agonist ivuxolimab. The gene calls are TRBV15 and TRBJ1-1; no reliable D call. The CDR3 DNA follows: TGTGCCACCAGCAGAGTTAGGAACACTGAAGCTTTCTTT. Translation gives CATSRVRNTEAFF.